This paragraph covers one T cell receptor (beta chain) sequence. The CDR3 totals 14 residues. With 8 bases removed from V and 5 bases from J, the gap between germline ends came to 15 bases. Germline V gene data show CDR1 as LNHDA and CDR2 as SQIVND (reference sequence). PCR primers comprised 60 Vbeta and 13 Jbeta primers. Produced via immunoSEQ multiplex PCR; TCRdb's table is partial and in-frame only. This sample has about 180,000 clones; roughly 80% occur once, and the top ten carry approximately 2.2%. This entry belongs to a study of cytomegalovirus exposure and HLA in healthy donors. Sequencing input: PBMCs. This TCR was sampled from a male donor in good health and CMV-seronegative. The rearrangement joins TRBV19 to TRBJ1-4; D is perhaps TRBD1 (6 bases). The CDR3 bases are TGTGCCAGTGGAATGAGGGGGGGAAATGAAAAACTGTTTTTT. This gives the protein CASGMRGGNEKLFF.